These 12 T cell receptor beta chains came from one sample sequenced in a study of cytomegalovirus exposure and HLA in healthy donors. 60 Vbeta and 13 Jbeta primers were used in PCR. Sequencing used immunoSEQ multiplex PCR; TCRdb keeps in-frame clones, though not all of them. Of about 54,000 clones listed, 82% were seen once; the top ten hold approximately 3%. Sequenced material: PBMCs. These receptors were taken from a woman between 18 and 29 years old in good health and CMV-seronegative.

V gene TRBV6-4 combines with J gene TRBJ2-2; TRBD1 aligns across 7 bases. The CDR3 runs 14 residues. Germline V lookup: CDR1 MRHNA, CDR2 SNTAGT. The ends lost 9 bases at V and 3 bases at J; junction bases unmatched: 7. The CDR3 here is CASSSGTDTGELFF. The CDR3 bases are TGTGCCAGTTCATCCGGGACAGACACCGGGGAGCTGTTTTTT.

CDR3 sequence reads: CASSRTEARYGYTF. In DNA form, the CDR3 reads TGCGCCAGCAGTCGGACAGAAGCCCGATATGGCTACACCTTC. The chain links TRBV10-2 to TRBJ1-2, with D perhaps matching TRBD1 (6 bases). Germline V lookup: CDR1 WSHSY, CDR2 SAAADI. Deletions cut 5 bases from V and 5 bases from J, with 15 bases between. The CDR3 has 14 residues.

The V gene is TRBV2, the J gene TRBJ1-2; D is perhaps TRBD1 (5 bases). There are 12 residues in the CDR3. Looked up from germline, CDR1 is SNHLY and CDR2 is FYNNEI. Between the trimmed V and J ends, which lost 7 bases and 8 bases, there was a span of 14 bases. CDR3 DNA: TGTGCCAGCACCCCCGACAGTCCGGGCTACACCTTC. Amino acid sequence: CASTPDSPGYTF.

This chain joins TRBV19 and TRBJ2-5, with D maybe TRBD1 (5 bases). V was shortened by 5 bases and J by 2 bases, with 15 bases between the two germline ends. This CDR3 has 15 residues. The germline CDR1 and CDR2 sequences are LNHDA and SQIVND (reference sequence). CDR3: CASSAGSRGQETQYF. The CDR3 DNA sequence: TGTGCCAGTAGTGCAGGGTCCCGCGGACAAGAGACCCAGTACTTC.

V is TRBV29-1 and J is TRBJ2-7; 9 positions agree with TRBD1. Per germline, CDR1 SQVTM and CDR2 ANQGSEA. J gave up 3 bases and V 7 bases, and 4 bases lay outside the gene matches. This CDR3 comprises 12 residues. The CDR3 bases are TGCAGCGCCGGGACAGGGCTCTACGAGCAGTACTTC. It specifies CSAGTGLYEQYF.

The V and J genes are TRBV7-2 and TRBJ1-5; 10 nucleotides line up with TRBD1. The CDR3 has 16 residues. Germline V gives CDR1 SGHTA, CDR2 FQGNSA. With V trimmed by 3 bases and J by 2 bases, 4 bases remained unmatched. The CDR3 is CASSLSGTGGNQPQHF. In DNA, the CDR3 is TGTGCCAGCAGCTTGTCCGGGACAGGGGGCAATCAGCCCCAGCATTTT.

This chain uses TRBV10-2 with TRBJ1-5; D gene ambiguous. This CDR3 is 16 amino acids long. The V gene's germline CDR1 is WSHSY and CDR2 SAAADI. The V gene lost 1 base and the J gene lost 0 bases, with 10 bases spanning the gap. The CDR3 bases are TGCGCCAGCAGTGAGTGGGCAGAAACTAGCAATCAGCCCCAGCATTTT. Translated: CASSEWAETSNQPQHF.

The CDR3 DNA sequence: TGTGCCAGCAGCGGACAGTATGGCAGGAATGAGCAGTTCTTC. Protein sequence: CASSGQYGRNEQFF. J is TRBJ2-1 and V is TRBV7-3; D is perhaps TRBD1 (6 bases). V was cut by 5 bases and J by 7 bases, with 15 bases left in between. The CDR3 spans 14 residues. CDR1 SGHTA and CDR2 FQGTGA come from the germline V gene.

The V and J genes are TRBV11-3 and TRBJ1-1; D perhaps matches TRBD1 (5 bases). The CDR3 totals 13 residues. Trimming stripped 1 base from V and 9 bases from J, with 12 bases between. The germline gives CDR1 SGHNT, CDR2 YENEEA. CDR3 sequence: CASSLGAGWQAFF. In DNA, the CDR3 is TGTGCCAGCAGCTTAGGGGCAGGGTGGCAAGCTTTCTTT. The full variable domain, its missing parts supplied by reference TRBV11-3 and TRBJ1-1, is EAGVVQSPRYKIIEKKQPVAFWCNPISGHNTLYWYLQNLGQGPELLIRYENEEAVDDSQLPKDRFSAERLKGVDSTLKIQPAELGDSAVYLCASSLGAGWQAFFGQGTRLTVV.

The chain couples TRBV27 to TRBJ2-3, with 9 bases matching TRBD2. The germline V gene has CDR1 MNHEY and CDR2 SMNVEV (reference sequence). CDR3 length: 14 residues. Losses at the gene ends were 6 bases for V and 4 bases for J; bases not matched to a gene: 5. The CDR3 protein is CASRSSGSADTQYF. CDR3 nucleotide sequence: TGTGCCAGCAGGAGTAGCGGGAGTGCAGATACGCAGTATTTT.

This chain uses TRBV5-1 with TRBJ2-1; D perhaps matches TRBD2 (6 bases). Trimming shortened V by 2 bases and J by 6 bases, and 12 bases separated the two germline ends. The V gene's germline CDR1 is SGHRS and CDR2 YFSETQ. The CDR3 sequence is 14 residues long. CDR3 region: CASSFLGGVNEQFF. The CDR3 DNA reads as TGCGCCAGCAGCTTTTTGGGGGGAGTCAATGAGCAGTTCTTC.

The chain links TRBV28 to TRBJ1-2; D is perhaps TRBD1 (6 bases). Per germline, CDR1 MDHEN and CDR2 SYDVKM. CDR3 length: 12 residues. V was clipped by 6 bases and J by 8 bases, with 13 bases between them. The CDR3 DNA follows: TGTGCCAGCAGCCTTGACAGGAGCGGCTACACCTTC. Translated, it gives CASSLDRSGYTF.